The entry that follows covers one T cell receptor beta chain sequence. Germline CDR1 reads LGHNA; CDR2 reads YNFKEQ. The CDR3 spans 15 residues. Losses at the gene ends were 3 bases for V and 5 bases for J; bases not matched to a gene: 2. This entry comes from a study of T cell clones after liver transplantation. Study in general: Graft-donor-reactive sequences were compared with third-party-reactive TCRbeta sequences from pre-transplant mixed lymphocyte reactions. Tolerance: complete withdrawal held at least one year, liver enzymes staying within twice normal.

Repertoires were generated with immunoSEQ multiplex PCR, while TCRdb's copy carries only in-frame clones and drops some. This sample carries 65,000 to 80,000 clones, 80% of them seen once, and the ten largest clones take approximately 0.55%. V gene TRBV4-2 combines with J gene TRBJ2-3; 13 bases line up with TRBD2. This specimen was CD4+ T cells from blood, taken before liver transplant. The source of this sequence is a human donor who received a liver transplant. The CDR3 region is CASSHTSGREDTQYF. Here the CDR3 DNA reads TGTGCCAGCAGCCATACTAGCGGGAGGGAAGATACGCAGTATTTT.